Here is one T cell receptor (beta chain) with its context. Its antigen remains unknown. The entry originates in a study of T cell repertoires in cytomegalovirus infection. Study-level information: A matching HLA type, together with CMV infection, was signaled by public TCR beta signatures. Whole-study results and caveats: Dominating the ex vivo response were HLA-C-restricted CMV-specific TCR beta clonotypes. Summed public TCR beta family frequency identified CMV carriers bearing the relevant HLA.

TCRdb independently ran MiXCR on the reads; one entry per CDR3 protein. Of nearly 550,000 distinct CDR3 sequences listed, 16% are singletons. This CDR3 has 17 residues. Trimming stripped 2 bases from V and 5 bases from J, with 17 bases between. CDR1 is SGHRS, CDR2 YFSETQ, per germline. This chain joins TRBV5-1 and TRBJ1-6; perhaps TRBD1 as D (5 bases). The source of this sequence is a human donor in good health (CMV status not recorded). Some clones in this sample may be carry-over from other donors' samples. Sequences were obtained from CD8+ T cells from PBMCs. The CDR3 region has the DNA TGCGCCAGCAGCTTTGAAGTTTTGGACATTCATAATTCACCCCTCCACTTT. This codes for CASSFEVLDIHNSPLHF. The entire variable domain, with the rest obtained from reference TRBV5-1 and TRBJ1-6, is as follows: KAGVTQTPRYLIKTRGQQVTLSCSPISGHRSVSWYQQTPGQGLQFLFEYFSETQRNKGNFPGRFSGRQFSNSRSEMNVSTLELGDSALYLCASSFEVLDIHNSPLHFGNGTRLTVT.